This paragraph covers one TCR beta chain sequence. The authors' processing: Amplification from reference gene primers served as the basis for estimated nucleated cell counts. Using immunoSEQ multiplex PCR, the repertoire was profiled, and TCRdb retains in-frame clones only, with some absent. V and J calls and clone size are as listed in that table; D and trimming were resolved from the DNA. In the table there are about 97,000 clones, roughly 92% of which are singletons. The sample comes from a study of blood T cell repertoires in COVID-19. Study-level information: COVID-19 samples, acute and convalescent, were from the United States, Italy and Spain. PBMCs, B-cell-depleted T cells, or T cells were the source of the cDNA or gDNA that made up the material.

Germline values: CDR1 MNHEY, CDR2 SMNVEV (reference sequence). Germline trimming cut 5 bases from V and 4 bases from J; bases unmatched to any gene: 9. The CDR3 is made up of 15 amino acids. The sample comprised peripheral blood. The origin of this receptor is a woman in her forties or fifties with COVID-19, enrolled during active disease. The J gene is TRBJ2-5, the V gene TRBV27, with 8 positions matching TRBD2. The CDR3 nucleotides read TGTGCCAGCAGTCCATGGACTAGCTCCTTAGAGACCCAGTACTTC. Translating it yields CASSPWTSSLETQYF.